Each of the 28 T cell receptor beta chains below was sequenced from the same sample in a study of T cell responses to AZD1222 COVID-19 vaccine. The protocol was immunoSEQ multiplex PCR, while the TCRdb copy is restricted to in-frame clones and leaves out a portion. The repertoire holds 200,000 or so clones, with about 86% as singletons. This material consisted of peripheral blood, taken on day 0 of AZD1222 vaccination. The receptors were gathered from an adult in good health.

The V and J genes are TRBV18 and TRBJ2-7; a possible D gene is TRBD1 (5 bases). V was clipped by 3 bases and J by 1 base, with 7 bases between them. Germline V gene sequence: CDR1 KGHSH, CDR2 LQKENI. The length of the CDR3 is 13 residues. As DNA, the CDR3 is TGTGCCAGCTCACCGGACATGTCCTACGAGCAGTACTTC. This codes for CASSPDMSYEQYF. Drawing the rest from reference TRBV18 and TRBJ2-7, the complete variable domain is NAGVMQNPRHLVRRRGQEARLRCSPMKGHSHVYWYRQLPEEGLKFMVYLQKENIIDESGMPKERFSAEFPKEGPSILRIQQVVRGDSAAYFCASSPDMSYEQYFGPGTRLTVT.

The V gene is TRBV9, the J gene TRBJ2-5; 10 bases fit TRBD2. This CDR3 comprises 18 residues. Germline CDR1 is SGDLS and CDR2 is YYNGEE. The junction had 11 bases not matched to a gene; V was cut back by 0 bases and J by 3 bases. The CDR3 DNA follows: TGTGCCAGCAGCGTAGGGCCTAGCGGGGGCGCCGGGGAAGAGACCCAGTACTTC. Translation: CASSVGPSGGAGEETQYF.

This clone was detected only a few times. The rearrangement links TRBV7-3 to TRBJ2-2; D is unclear. V lost 6 bases, J lost 0 bases, and 8 bases lay in between. Germline V gene data show CDR1 as SGHTA and CDR2 as FQGTGA. This CDR3 contains 14 residues. The CDR3 is CASRMTPNTGELFF. The CDR3 DNA reads TGTGCCAGCAGGATGACGCCGAACACCGGGGAGCTGTTTTTT.

Written as DNA, the CDR3 is TGTGCCATCAGTGACCCTGGTGAGGGGAACACTGAAGCTTTCTTT. Translating it yields CAISDPGEGNTEAFF. This sequence joins TRBV10-3 and TRBJ1-1; no clear D gene. Deletions cut 3 bases from V and 1 base from J, with 12 bases between. CDR1 ENHRY and CDR2 SYGVKD come from the germline V gene. The CDR3 loop spans 15 amino acids.

The rearrangement links TRBV28 to TRBJ1-5, with D possibly TRBD1 on 5 matching bases. Trimming took off 6 bases at V and 5 bases at J, with 8 bases between the two ends. The CDR3 runs to 12 residues. CDR1 is MDHEN, CDR2 SYDVKM, per germline. CDR3 sequence (DNA): TGTGCCAGCAGAAGGACACATCAGCCCCAGCATTTT. It encodes CASRRTHQPQHF. Complete variable domain (other parts from reference TRBV28 and TRBJ1-5): DVKVTQSSRYLVKRTGEKVFLECVQDMDHENMFWYRQDPGLGLRLIYFSYDVKMKEKGDIPEGYSVSREKKERFSLILESASTNQTSMYLCASRRTHQPQHFGDGTRLSIL.

The chain couples TRBV4-1 to TRBJ2-5, with D possibly matching TRBD2 (5 bases). Germline CDR1 reads MGHRA; CDR2 reads YSYEKL. The CDR3 length is 14 residues. Trimming stripped 2 bases from V and 1 base from J, with 8 bases between. The CDR3, as DNA: TGCGCCAGCAGCCAACCTCTAGCCCAAGAGACCCAGTACTTC. This encodes CASSQPLAQETQYF.

This chain connects TRBV3-1 (or the pseudogene TRBV3-2) to TRBJ2-7; possible D gene TRBD1, 5 bases. The CDR3 covers 13 residues. Germline V gives CDR1 LGHDT, CDR2 YNNKEL (reference sequence). The V gene lost 4 bases and the J gene lost 2 bases, with 9 bases spanning the gap. This CDR3 reads CASSPTAAYEQYF. CDR3 DNA sequence: TGTGCCAGCAGCCCGACAGCCGCCTACGAGCAGTACTTC.

CDR3 region: CASISGTGSGELFF. The CDR3 region has the DNA TGTGCCAGCATATCCGGGACAGGGTCCGGGGAGCTGTTTTTT. V is TRBV2 and J is TRBJ2-2, with 9 bases matching TRBD1. With 7 bases clipped from V and 6 bases from J, the junction kept 6 bases outside the gene matches. Germline CDR1 is SNHLY and CDR2 is FYNNEI. The CDR3 is 14 residues long.

The chain has TRBV2 and TRBJ1-1, with D unclear. Germline V lookup: CDR1 SNHLY, CDR2 FYNNEI. V was trimmed by 8 bases and J by 0 bases, leaving 4 bases between them. The CDR3 runs 11 residues. Written as DNA, the CDR3 is TGTGCCAGCCAGGTGAACACTGAAGCTTTCTTT. This codes for CASQVNTEAFF.

The chain joins TRBV30 to TRBJ2-3, with D uncertain. V shed 0 bases and J shed 3 bases, with 13 bases lying between them. Germline V gene sequence: CDR1 GTSNPN, CDR2 SVGIG (reference sequence). The CDR3 is 15 residues long. The CDR3 reads CAWSVDTVPTDTQYF. The CDR3 bases are TGTGCCTGGAGTGTAGACACAGTCCCTACAGATACGCAGTATTTT.

The rearrangement uses TRBV5-1 and TRBJ1-6; 10 nucleotides line up with TRBD1. The CDR3 totals 14 residues. CDR1 SGHRS and CDR2 YFSETQ come from the germline V gene. Trimming removed 3 bases from V and 8 bases from J; junction bases left unmatched: 2. This CDR3 reads CASSWGTGDSPLHF. The CDR3 nucleotides are TGCGCCAGCAGCTGGGGGACAGGGGATTCACCCCTCCACTTT.

Only one count was recorded for this clone. The CDR3 DNA follows: TGTGCCAGCAGTTACTCGTTTGATCCGTCCAATGAGCAGTTCTTC. Translating it yields CASSYSFDPSNEQFF. The genes are TRBV6-5 and TRBJ2-1; no clear D gene. The V gene's germline CDR1 is MNHEY and CDR2 SVGAGI. Deletions cut 0 bases from V and 6 bases from J, with 12 bases between. The CDR3 extends over 15 amino acids.

The chain links TRBV5-8 to TRBJ2-5, with D unresolved. Between the trimmed V and J ends, which lost 1 base and 5 bases, there was a span of 9 bases. Germline V gene lookup returns CDR1 SGHTS and CDR2 YDEGEE. CDR3 size: 13 residues. CDR3 sequence reads: CASSLYTGETQYF. In DNA, the CDR3 is TGTGCCAGCAGCTTGTATACCGGGGAGACCCAGTACTTC.

The V and J genes are TRBV30 and TRBJ2-3; no definite D call. This CDR3 region has 15 residues. Germline assignment: CDR1 GTSNPN and CDR2 SVGIG (reference sequence). Trimming took off 3 bases at V and 4 bases at J, with 17 bases between the two ends. The CDR3 coding sequence is TGTGCCTGGAGGCGGCCGGGTAAGATCGCAGATACGCAGTATTTT. It yields the protein CAWRRPGKIADTQYF.

This sequence joins TRBV10-3 and TRBJ2-7; the D call may be TRBD1 or TRBD2 (6 bases each). The V end was cut by 10 bases, the J end by 1 base, with 8 bases between. This CDR3 has 11 amino acids. Germline CDR1 and CDR2: ENHRY and SYGVKD. The CDR3 DNA reads TGTGCCAGCGGGACATCCTACGAGCAGTACTTC. Encoded protein: CASGTSYEQYF.

V usage is TRBV27 and J usage is TRBJ1-4; TRBD1 aligns across 7 bases. V gave up 5 bases and J gave up 7 bases; unmatched junction bases: 4. CDR3 length: 13 amino acids. CDR1 and CDR2 from the germline V gene are MNHEY and SMNVEV (reference sequence). CDR3 nucleotide sequence: TGTGCCAGCAGTCTATGGACAGGTGAAAAACTGTTTTTT. Protein sequence: CASSLWTGEKLFF.

The V gene is TRBV9, the J gene TRBJ1-2; TRBD1 matches 9 bases. This CDR3 is 16 amino acids long. The germline V gene encodes CDR1 SGDLS and CDR2 YYNGEE. The ends lost 3 bases at V and 4 bases at J; junction bases unmatched: 10. The chain's CDR3 is CASSETRDRVTYGYTF. The CDR3 nucleotides read TGTGCCAGCAGCGAGACCCGGGACAGGGTGACCTATGGCTACACCTTC.

The chain carries TRBV4-1 and TRBJ1-1; D possibly corresponds to TRBD1 (6 bases). Trimming removed 0 bases from V and 11 bases from J, with 19 bases in between. In germline, CDR1 is MGHRA, CDR2 YSYEKL. The CDR3 sequence is 15 residues long. CDR3 region: CASSQDRPGGLYAFF. The CDR3 DNA reads TGCGCCAGCAGCCAAGATCGTCCGGGGGGCCTTTATGCTTTCTTT.

The chain links TRBV27 to TRBJ2-7; TRBD1 aligns across 12 bases. J lost 9 bases, V lost 6 bases, and 12 bases had no gene match. The V gene's germline CDR1 is MNHEY and CDR2 SMNVEV (reference sequence). CDR3 length: 15 residues. CDR3 sequence: CASSSFGTGGLAQYF. As DNA, the CDR3 is TGTGCCAGCAGCTCCTTTGGGACAGGGGGCTTGGCGCAGTACTTC.

DNA of the CDR3: TGTGCCAGCAGTGCAAGCCGGTCCGGGGAGACCCAGTACTTC. Protein product: CASSASRSGETQYF. The gene calls are TRBV2 and TRBJ2-5, with D uncertain. The V end was cut by 4 bases, the J end by 5 bases, with 14 bases between. The CDR3 spans 14 residues. Germline assignment: CDR1 SNHLY and CDR2 FYNNEI.

The CDR3 sequence is CASSSSTQIFSYNSPLHF. The CDR3 DNA is TGTGCCAGCAGCTCGTCTACTCAAATTTTCTCCTATAATTCACCCCTCCACTTT. The chain links TRBV7-2 to TRBJ1-6; unclear D gene. The germline V and J ends were trimmed by 4 bases and 0 bases, with 16 bases remaining between them. This CDR3 has 18 amino acids. Germline CDR1 is SGHTA and CDR2 is FQGNSA.

The chain couples TRBV18 to TRBJ1-5; 7 bases line up with TRBD1. Germline CDR1 KGHSH, CDR2 LQKENI. Trimming at V came to 0 bases and at J to 3 bases, leaving 5 bases not matched to a gene. CDR3 size: 16 residues. The CDR3 sequence is CASSPPSRGYNQPQHF. The CDR3 nucleotides are TGTGCCAGCTCACCACCTTCCAGGGGGTACAATCAGCCCCAGCATTTT.

The chain recombines TRBV4-1 with TRBJ1-2; the D gene is possibly TRBD1 (6 bases). This CDR3 has 15 amino acids. CDR1 MGHRA and CDR2 YSYEKL come from the germline V gene. Deletions cut 4 bases from V and 8 bases from J, with 20 bases between. CDR3 nucleotide sequence: TGCGCCAGCAGCCCAGGAGACAGGTTGGGGGGAGGCTACACCTTC. Translating it yields CASSPGDRLGGGYTF.

The chain recombines TRBV21-1 with TRBJ2-7. TRBV21-1 is a known pseudogene. CDR3 length: 12 residues. As DNA, the CDR3 is TGTGCCAGCAGCAGGGTCTCCTACGAGCAGTACTTC. As protein: CASSRVSYEQYF.

This clone was counted once. The V call is TRBV12-3 or TRBV12-4, the J call TRBJ2-7, with TRBD1 as a possible D gene (5 bases). Trimming cost V 7 bases and J 2 bases, with 12 bases left between them. The CDR3 is made up of 13 amino acids. CDR3 nucleotides: TGTGCCAGCACCTACAGGCTAACCTACGAGCAGTACTTC. Translation gives CASTYRLTYEQYF.

CDR3 DNA: TGCAGCGTGTCTCGGGGAGAAAACTACGAGCAGTACTTC. Translation: CSVSRGENYEQYF. The V call is TRBV29-1, the J call TRBJ2-7, with D perhaps TRBD2 (5 bases). Trimming cost V 6 bases and J 3 bases, with 15 bases left between them. This CDR3 is built from 13 residues. Germline CDR1 is SQVTM and CDR2 is ANQGSEA.

The chain couples TRBV28 to TRBJ1-3; D may be TRBD1 (5 bases). Germline lookup yields CDR1 MDHEN and CDR2 SYDVKM. The CDR3 contains 14 residues. The ends were cut back, 6 bases at V and 0 bases at J, with 9 bases in the middle. CDR3 amino acids: CASREGLSGNTIYF. The CDR3 DNA follows: TGTGCCAGCAGGGAGGGGCTCTCTGGAAACACCATATATTTT.

The gene calls are TRBV18 and TRBJ1-6; D remains unclear. The CDR3 has 15 amino acids. Deletions cut 2 bases from V and 5 bases from J, with 10 bases between. From germline, CDR1 is KGHSH and CDR2 LQKENI. CDR3 in amino acids: CASSPSGRNNSPLHF. CDR3 coding DNA: TGTGCCAGCTCACCATCAGGACGGAATAATTCACCCCTCCACTTT.